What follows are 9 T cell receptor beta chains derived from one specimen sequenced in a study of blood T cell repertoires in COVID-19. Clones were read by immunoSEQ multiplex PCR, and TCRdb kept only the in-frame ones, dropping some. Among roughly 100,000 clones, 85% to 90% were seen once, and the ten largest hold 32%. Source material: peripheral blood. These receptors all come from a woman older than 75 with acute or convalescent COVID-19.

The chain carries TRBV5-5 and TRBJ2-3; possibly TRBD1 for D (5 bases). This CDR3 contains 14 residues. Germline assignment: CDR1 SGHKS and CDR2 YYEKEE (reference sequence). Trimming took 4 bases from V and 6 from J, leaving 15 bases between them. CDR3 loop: CASSLEGAGDTQYF. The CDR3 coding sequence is TGTGCCAGCAGCCTCGAAGGGGCCGGGGATACGCAGTATTTT.

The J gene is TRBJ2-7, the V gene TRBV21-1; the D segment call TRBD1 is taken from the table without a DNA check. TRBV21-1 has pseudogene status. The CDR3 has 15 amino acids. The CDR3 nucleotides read TGTGCCAGCCGGGCCCCGGGACAGGGGGCCTACGAGCAGTACTTC. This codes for CASRAPGQGAYEQYF.

DNA for the CDR3: TGTGCCAGCAGAGCCCAGGGGTCGGGCTATAATTCACCCCTCCACTTT. Its translation is CASRAQGSGYNSPLHF. The V gene is TRBV28, the J gene TRBJ1-6, with D tentatively TRBD1 (6 bases). Germline V gene lookup returns CDR1 MDHEN and CDR2 SYDVKM. Trimming left V 6 bases short and J 3 bases short, with 15 bases between. The CDR3 spans 16 residues.

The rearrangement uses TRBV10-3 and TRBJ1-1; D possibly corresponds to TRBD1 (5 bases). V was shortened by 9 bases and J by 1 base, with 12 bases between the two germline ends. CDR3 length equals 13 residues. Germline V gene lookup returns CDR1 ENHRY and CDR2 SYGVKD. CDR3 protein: CAMAGQPNTEAFF. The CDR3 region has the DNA TGTGCCATGGCGGGGCAGCCGAACACTGAAGCTTTCTTT.

The CDR3 spells CASSDRAGNQETQYF. In DNA form, the CDR3 reads TGTGCCAGCAGCGACCGGGCGGGGAACCAAGAGACCCAGTACTTC. The rearrangement joins TRBV7-2 to TRBJ2-5; possible D gene TRBD2, 6 bases. V was pared by 5 bases and J by 0 bases, with 13 bases between. Germline V gives CDR1 SGHTA, CDR2 FQGNSA. The CDR3 runs to 15 residues.

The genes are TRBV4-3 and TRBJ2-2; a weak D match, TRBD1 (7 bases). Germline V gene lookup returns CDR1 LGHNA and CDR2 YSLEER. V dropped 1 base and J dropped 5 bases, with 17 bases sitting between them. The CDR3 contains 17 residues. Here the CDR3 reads CASSQVWAGQKTGELFF. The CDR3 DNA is TGCGCCAGCAGCCAAGTTTGGGCGGGACAGAAGACCGGGGAGCTGTTTTTT.

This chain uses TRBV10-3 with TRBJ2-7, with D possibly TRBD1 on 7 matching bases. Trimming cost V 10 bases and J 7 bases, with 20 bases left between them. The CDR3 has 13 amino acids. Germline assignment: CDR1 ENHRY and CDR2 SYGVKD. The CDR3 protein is CATRRGPSGEQYF. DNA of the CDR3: TGTGCCACTAGGAGGGGGCCCTCGGGGGAGCAGTACTTC.

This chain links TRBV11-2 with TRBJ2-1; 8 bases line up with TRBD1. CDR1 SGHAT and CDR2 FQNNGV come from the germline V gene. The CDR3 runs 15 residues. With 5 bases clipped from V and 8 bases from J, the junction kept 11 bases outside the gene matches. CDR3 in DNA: TGTGCCAGCAGCCTCACAGGGGGTGTTTTGGATGAGCAGTTCTTC. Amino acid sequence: CASSLTGGVLDEQFF.

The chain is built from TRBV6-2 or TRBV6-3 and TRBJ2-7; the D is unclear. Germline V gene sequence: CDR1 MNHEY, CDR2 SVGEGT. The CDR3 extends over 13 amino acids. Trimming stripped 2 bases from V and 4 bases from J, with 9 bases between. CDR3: CASSYPVPYEQYF. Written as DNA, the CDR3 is TGTGCCAGCAGTTACCCAGTCCCTTACGAGCAGTACTTC.